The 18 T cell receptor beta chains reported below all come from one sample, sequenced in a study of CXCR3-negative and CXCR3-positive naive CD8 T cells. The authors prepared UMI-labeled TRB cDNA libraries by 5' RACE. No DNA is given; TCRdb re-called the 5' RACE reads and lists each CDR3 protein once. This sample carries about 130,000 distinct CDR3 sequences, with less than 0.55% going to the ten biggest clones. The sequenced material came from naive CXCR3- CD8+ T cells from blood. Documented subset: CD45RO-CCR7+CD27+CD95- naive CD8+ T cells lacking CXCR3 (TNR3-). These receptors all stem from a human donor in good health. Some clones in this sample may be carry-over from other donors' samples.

CDR3 sequence: CASSLSYGAGAYEQYF. The chain is built from TRBV28 and TRBJ2-7; lacking DNA, the TRBD1 call made by TCRdb goes unchecked. Germline V gene data show CDR1 as MDHEN and CDR2 as SYDVKM. The CDR3 runs to 16 residues.

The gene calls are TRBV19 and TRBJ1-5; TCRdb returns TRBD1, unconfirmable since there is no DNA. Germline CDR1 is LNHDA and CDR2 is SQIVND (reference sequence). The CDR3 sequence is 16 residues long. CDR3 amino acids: CASSIKGASSNQPQHF.

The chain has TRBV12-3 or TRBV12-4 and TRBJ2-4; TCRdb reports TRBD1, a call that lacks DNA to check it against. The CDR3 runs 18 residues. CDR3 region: CASSLRPPWTARGNIQYF.

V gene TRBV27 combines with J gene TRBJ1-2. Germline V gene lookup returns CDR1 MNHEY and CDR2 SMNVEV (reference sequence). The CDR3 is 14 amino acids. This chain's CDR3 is CASKRSGTNYGYTF.

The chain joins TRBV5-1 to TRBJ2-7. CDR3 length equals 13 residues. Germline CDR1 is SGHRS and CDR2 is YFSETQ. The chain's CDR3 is CASSAVWGYEQYF. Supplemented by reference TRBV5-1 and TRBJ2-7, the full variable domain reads KAGVTQTPRYLIKTRGQQVTLSCSPISGHRSVSWYQQTPGQGLQFLFEYFSETQRNKGNFPGRFSGRQFSNSRSEMNVSTLELGDSALYLCASSAVWGYEQYFGPGTRLTVT.

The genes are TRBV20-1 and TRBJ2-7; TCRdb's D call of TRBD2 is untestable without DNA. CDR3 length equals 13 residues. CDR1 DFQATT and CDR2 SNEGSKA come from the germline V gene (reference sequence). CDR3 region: CSARGSGDYEQYF.

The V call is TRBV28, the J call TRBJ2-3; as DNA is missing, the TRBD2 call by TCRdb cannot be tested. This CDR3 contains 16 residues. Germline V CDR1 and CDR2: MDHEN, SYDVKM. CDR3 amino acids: CASSLHPSQSNSWQYF.

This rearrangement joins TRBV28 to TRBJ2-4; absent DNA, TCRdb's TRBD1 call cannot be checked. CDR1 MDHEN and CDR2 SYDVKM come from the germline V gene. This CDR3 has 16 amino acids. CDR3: CASSQDRGRSKNIQYF.

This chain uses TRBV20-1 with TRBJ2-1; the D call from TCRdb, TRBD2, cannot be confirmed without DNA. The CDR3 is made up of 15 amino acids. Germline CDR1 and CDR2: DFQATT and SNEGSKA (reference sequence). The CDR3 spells CSARDNGGSYNEQFF.

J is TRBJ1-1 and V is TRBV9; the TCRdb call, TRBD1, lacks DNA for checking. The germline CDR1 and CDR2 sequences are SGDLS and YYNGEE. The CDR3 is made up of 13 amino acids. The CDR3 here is CASSVGGDPEAFF.

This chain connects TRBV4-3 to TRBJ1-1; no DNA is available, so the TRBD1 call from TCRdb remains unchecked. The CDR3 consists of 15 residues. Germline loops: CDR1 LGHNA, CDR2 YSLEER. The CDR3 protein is CASSLSQGARPEAFF.

CDR3 sequence reads: CASSLLRATEAFF. The chain has TRBV28 and TRBJ1-1. The germline CDR1 and CDR2 sequences are MDHEN and SYDVKM. The CDR3 has 13 residues.

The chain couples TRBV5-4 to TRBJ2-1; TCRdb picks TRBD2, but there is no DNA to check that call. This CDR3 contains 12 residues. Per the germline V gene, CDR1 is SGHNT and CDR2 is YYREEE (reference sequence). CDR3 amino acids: CASSEGEDEQFF.

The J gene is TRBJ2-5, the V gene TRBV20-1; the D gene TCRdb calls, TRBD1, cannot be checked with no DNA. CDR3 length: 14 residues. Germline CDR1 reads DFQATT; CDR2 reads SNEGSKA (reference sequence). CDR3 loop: CSARAAGVQETQYF.

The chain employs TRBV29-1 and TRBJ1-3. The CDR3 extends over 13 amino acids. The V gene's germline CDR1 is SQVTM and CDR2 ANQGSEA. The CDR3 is CSVVTGSGNTIYF.

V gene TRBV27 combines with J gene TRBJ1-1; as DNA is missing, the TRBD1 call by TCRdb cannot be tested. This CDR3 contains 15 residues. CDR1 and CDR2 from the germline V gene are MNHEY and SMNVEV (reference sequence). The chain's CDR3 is CASSLFEGASTEAFF.

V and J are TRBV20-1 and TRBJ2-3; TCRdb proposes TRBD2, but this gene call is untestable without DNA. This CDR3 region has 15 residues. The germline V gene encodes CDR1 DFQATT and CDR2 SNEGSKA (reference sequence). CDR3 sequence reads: CSARKGSGDADTQYF.

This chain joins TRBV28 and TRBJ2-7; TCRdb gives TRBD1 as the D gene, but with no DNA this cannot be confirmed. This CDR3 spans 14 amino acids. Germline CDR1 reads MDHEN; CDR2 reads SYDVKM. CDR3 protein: CASSERGSSYEQYF.